The 21 T cell receptor beta chains presented below share a single source sample, sequenced in a study of blood T cell repertoires in COVID-19. TCRdb keeps only in-frame clones here, not all; method: immunoSEQ multiplex PCR. The sample lists tens of thousands of clones; roughly 83% were seen once. The sample taken for sequencing was peripheral blood. Receptors were obtained from a man over 45 with acute or convalescent COVID-19.

V is TRBV7-8 and J is TRBJ2-1, with D maybe TRBD2 (6 bases). There are 16 residues in the CDR3. The V end lost 5 bases, the J end lost 0 bases, and 14 bases lay between the germline ends. Germline V gene data show CDR1 as SGHVS and CDR2 as FQNEAQ. CDR3 region: CASSPSSGDSYNEQFF. CDR3 nucleotide sequence: TGTGCCAGCAGCCCGTCATCGGGAGACTCCTACAATGAGCAGTTCTTC.

The chain is built from TRBV2 and TRBJ1-2, with D tentatively TRBD1 (5 bases). V was shortened by 5 bases and J by 4 bases, with 17 bases between the two germline ends. Germline V CDR1 and CDR2: SNHLY, FYNNEI. CDR3 length equals 15 residues. The CDR3 region is CASSPSDSFLYGYTF. CDR3 DNA: TGTGCCAGCAGTCCGAGCGACAGTTTCCTCTATGGCTACACCTTC.

This clone was picked up a small number of times. The chain joins TRBV25-1 to TRBJ2-5; 8 nucleotides agree with TRBD1. V was clipped by 1 base and J by 2 bases; unmatched bases: 9. CDR1 MGHDK and CDR2 SYGVNS come from the germline V gene. CDR3 size: 17 residues. The CDR3: CASSEFGRGHQQETQYF. CDR3 nucleotides: TGTGCCAGCAGTGAATTTGGCAGGGGGCACCAACAAGAGACCCAGTACTTC.

The V and J genes are TRBV24-1 and TRBJ2-1; 13 bases align to TRBD2. The V and J ends lost 9 bases and 6 bases, in that order; junction bases with no gene match: 1. CDR3 length: 13 residues. Germline V gene data show CDR1 as KGHDR and CDR2 as SFDVKD. CDR3 bases: TGTGCCACCCGGACTAGCGGGAGCAATGAGCAGTTCTTC. Its protein product is CATRTSGSNEQFF.

This clone was seen a single time. This chain links TRBV6-2 or TRBV6-3 with TRBJ2-1; 9 bases match TRBD2. Germline CDR1 MNHEY, CDR2 SVGEGT. CDR3 size: 19 residues. The V gene end was trimmed by 0 bases and the J gene end by 1 base; junction bases not matched to a gene: 10. The CDR3 DNA reads TGTGCCAGCAGTTACTCGAAGGCTAGCGGGGTCTTGTCCTACAATGAGCAGTTCTTC. This codes for CASSYSKASGVLSYNEQFF.

This clone appeared a few times. V and J are TRBV3-1 (or the pseudogene TRBV3-2) and TRBJ1-5; 7 bases match TRBD1. CDR1 is LGHDT, CDR2 YNNKEL, per germline (reference sequence). This CDR3 comprises 15 residues. V lost 0 bases, J lost 7 bases, and 6 bases stayed unmatched. CDR3 residues: CASSQDLGGGQPQHF. CDR3 DNA: TGTGCCAGCAGCCAAGATCTAGGGGGCGGGCAGCCCCAGCATTTT.

J is TRBJ2-5 and V is TRBV27; 7 nucleotides line up with TRBD2. The germline V gene encodes CDR1 MNHEY and CDR2 SMNVEV (reference sequence). This CDR3 region has 14 residues. V was clipped by 4 bases and J by 1 base; unmatched bases: 3. The CDR3 bases are TGTGCCAGCAGTTCAGGACTAGGCCAAGAGACCCAGTACTTC. It translates to CASSSGLGQETQYF.

CDR3 loop: CASSIFTGSYGYTF. Written as DNA, the CDR3 is TGTGCCAGTAGTATATTCACAGGGTCCTATGGCTACACCTTC. This sequence joins TRBV19 and TRBJ1-2; TRBD1 might be the D (6 bases). V was pared by 2 bases and J by 4 bases, with 11 bases between. CDR1 LNHDA and CDR2 SQIVND come from the germline V gene (reference sequence). The CDR3 is 14 amino acids.

In its sample, this clone was seen once. The V and J genes are TRBV5-4 and TRBJ1-6, with TRBD1 as a possible D gene (5 bases). Trimming pared 0 bases from V and 4 bases from J, leaving 14 bases between. CDR1 SGHNT and CDR2 YYREEE come from the germline V gene (reference sequence). There are 17 residues in the CDR3. CDR3 region: CASSLAPGHTYNSPLHF. The CDR3 DNA reads as TGTGCCAGCAGCTTGGCTCCCGGACATACATATAATTCACCCCTCCACTTT.

The chain is built from TRBV27 and TRBJ2-5; 14 nucleotides agree with TRBD2. This CDR3 comprises 16 residues. J gave up 7 bases and V 5 bases, and 9 bases lay outside the gene matches. Germline CDR1 is MNHEY and CDR2 is SMNVEV (reference sequence). In DNA form, the CDR3 reads TGTGCCAGCAGTCCTCTGACTAGCGGGGGGGGTGGGACCCAGTACTTC. As protein: CASSPLTSGGGGTQYF.

The chain uses TRBV19 and TRBJ2-1; the match to TRBD2 covers 13 bases. The CDR3 runs to 15 residues. CDR1 LNHDA and CDR2 SQIVND come from the germline V gene (reference sequence). With V trimmed by 6 bases and J by 10 bases, 9 bases remained unmatched. Here the CDR3 DNA reads TGTGCCAGTAGGGAACTAGCGGGGGGGGCTCGGGAGCAGTTCTTC. This encodes CASRELAGGAREQFF.

The chain recombines TRBV6-5 with TRBJ1-1, with 9 positions matching TRBD1. The trim removed 6 bases at V and 4 bases at J, leaving 3 bases unmatched. This CDR3 contains 13 residues. The germline CDR1 and CDR2 sequences are MNHEY and SVGAGI. The CDR3 region is CASRRGQGTEAFF. For the CDR3, the DNA is TGTGCCAGCAGGCGGGGACAGGGCACTGAAGCTTTCTTT.

The rearrangement uses TRBV5-4 and TRBJ1-2; the D gene is possibly TRBD1 (6 bases). Trimming left V 4 bases short and J 4 bases short, with 14 bases between. Germline values: CDR1 SGHNT, CDR2 YYREEE (reference sequence). The CDR3 length is 14 residues. The CDR3, as DNA: TGTGCCAGCAGCCCCTGGGGGCAGGCCTATGGCTACACCTTC. Translation gives CASSPWGQAYGYTF.

This chain links TRBV5-1 with TRBJ1-3; 9 nucleotides agree with TRBD1. Germline V gene sequence: CDR1 SGHRS, CDR2 YFSETQ. V shed 4 bases, J shed 4 bases, and the junction held 6 bases outside the gene matches. The CDR3 has 15 amino acids. In nucleotides, the CDR3 is TGCGCCAGCAGCCCCCGGACAGGGGACGGAAACACCATATATTTT. Amino acids: CASSPRTGDGNTIYF.

This clone was picked up a small number of times. The DNA for the CDR3 is TGTGCCAGCAGCCCTGGGACATCTGCCGAGCAGTACTTC. This translates into CASSPGTSAEQYF. The chain carries TRBV5-4 and TRBJ2-7, with D possibly TRBD1 on 6 matching bases. CDR3 size: 13 residues. Germline V gene lookup returns CDR1 SGHNT and CDR2 YYREEE (reference sequence). V lost 4 bases and J 6 bases, leaving 14 bases between the germline ends. Combining the CDR3 with reference TRBV5-4 and TRBJ2-7 gives the whole variable domain ETGVTQSPTHLIKTRGQQVTLRCSSQSGHNTVSWYQQALGQGPQFIFQYYREEENGRGNFPPRFSGLQFPNYSSELNVNALELDDSALYLCASSPGTSAEQYFGPGTRLTVT.

This sequence joins TRBV7-6 and TRBJ2-5; 8 nucleotides line up with TRBD2. V dropped 2 bases and J dropped 2; count of bases not matched to a gene: 13. Looked up from germline, CDR1 is SGHVS and CDR2 is FNYEAQ. The CDR3 consists of 18 residues. The chain's CDR3 is CASSLYRRSSGIQETQYF. The CDR3 nucleotides read TGTGCCAGCAGCTTATACCGCCGGAGTAGCGGGATTCAAGAGACCCAGTACTTC.

J is TRBJ2-2 and V is TRBV4-1, with 12 nucleotides matching TRBD2. Looked up from germline, CDR1 is MGHRA and CDR2 is YSYEKL. This CDR3 contains 17 residues. V lost 3 bases, J lost 4 bases, and 6 bases stayed unmatched. CDR3 sequence: CASSHRQGLAGTGELFF. The CDR3 coding sequence is TGCGCCAGCAGCCACAGACAGGGACTAGCGGGCACCGGGGAGCTGTTTTTT.

The rearrangement joins TRBV28 to TRBJ2-7; no clear D. V gave up 3 bases and J gave up 2 bases, with 8 bases separating them. The CDR3 contains 13 residues. CDR1 and CDR2 from the germline V gene are MDHEN and SYDVKM. CDR3 amino acids: CASSFRVTYEQYF. The CDR3 DNA follows: TGTGCCAGCAGTTTTCGGGTCACCTACGAGCAGTACTTC.

The chain carries TRBV11-3 and TRBJ2-3, with 7 bases matching TRBD1. V shed 4 bases, J shed 4 bases, and the junction held 5 bases outside the gene matches. The CDR3 is 14 residues long. Per the germline V gene, CDR1 is SGHNT and CDR2 is YENEEA. In DNA, the CDR3 is TGTGCCAGCAGCTCAGGGGGAGAGTCAGATACGCAGTATTTT. Residues: CASSSGGESDTQYF.

V and J are TRBV20-1 and TRBJ2-2; a possible D gene is TRBD1 (6 bases). CDR3 length: 15 amino acids. The germline V gene encodes CDR1 DFQATT and CDR2 SNEGSKA (reference sequence). V was shortened by 3 bases and J by 7 bases, with 18 bases between the two germline ends. CDR3 sequence (DNA): TGCAGTGCTAGTGCCCCCACAGGGATCCTCGGGGAGCTGTTTTTT. Translated: CSASAPTGILGELFF.

V is TRBV12-3 or TRBV12-4 and J is TRBJ2-1; perhaps TRBD2 as D (6 bases). The CDR3 totals 12 residues. Trimming shortened V by 3 bases and J by 9 bases, and 9 bases separated the two germline ends. CDR3 loop: CASSLGGGEQFF. The CDR3, as DNA: TGTGCCAGCAGTTTGGGGGGAGGTGAGCAGTTCTTC.